The sequence of this T cell receptor (beta chain) was determined in a study of pediatric ulcerative colitis. No immunosuppressive drugs were given to ulcerative colitis patients before diagnostic colonoscopy. Study results and limitations: Clonal expansions reduced rectal repertoire diversity in acute severe colitis. A couple of rectal CDR3 clonotypes occurred in all ulcerative colitis patients.

Comments on this clone: No antigen is known for it.

Samples were sequenced at Survey level, maximum 500,000 reads. The data were produced by immunoSEQ multiplex PCR, yet TCRdb's version contains in-frame clones alone and is incomplete. The sample shows about 64,000 clones, around 85% of them seen only once. Germline V gene sequence: CDR1 LNHDA, CDR2 SQIVND (reference sequence). V lost 0 bases and J 2 bases, leaving 10 bases between the germline ends. CDR3 length: 15 residues. V usage is TRBV19 and J usage is TRBJ1-2; no clear D gene. Sequenced input: blood. The sequence derives from a boy aged 5-17 years with severe ulcerative colitis. The CDR3 region is CASSIDPLVNYGYTF. CDR3 nucleotides: TGTGCCAGTAGTATAGATCCGTTAGTAAACTATGGCTACACCTTC.